Listed here is a single T cell receptor beta chain. Its antigen is not identified. The sample belongs to a study of high-grade serous ovarian cancer treatment subgroups. Study-wide background: Samples averaged about 15,000 reads and several thousand unique TCR beta rearrangements. General observations from the study: Tumors within one patient showed repertoire similarity of about 0.11 to 0.79.

Tumor samples were taken before definitive surgery or chemotherapy. Germline CDR1 and CDR2: SGHTA and FQGNSA. The CDR3 has 14 amino acids. Trimming removed 5 bases from V and 7 bases from J, with 17 bases in between. TCRdb's table, derived via immunoSEQ multiplex PCR, lists solely in-frame clones and lacks some. The sample gives approximately 5,000 clones, 60% to 80% of which show up once; over 12% is in the top ten. The source is a human donor with high-grade serous ovarian cancer. The chain recombines TRBV7-2 with TRBJ1-1; weak D call: TRBD1 (5 bases). The source material was tumor tissue. CDR3 protein: CASSPYTGRVEAFF. DNA for the CDR3: TGTGCCAGCAGCCCCTACACAGGAAGGGTTGAAGCTTTCTTT.